Each of the 6 T cell receptor beta chains below was sequenced from the same sample in a study of T cell responses to AZD1222 COVID-19 vaccine. The method was immunoSEQ multiplex PCR; TCRdb's version includes in-frame clones alone and lacks a portion of them. In the table there are roughly 140,000 clones, just over 90% of which are singletons. Specimen: peripheral blood, collected on day 0 of AZD1222 vaccination. Source of these receptors: an adult in good health.

The V call is TRBV7-2, the J call TRBJ2-7, with D uncertain. Trimming shortened V by 1 base and J by 5 bases, and 6 bases separated the two germline ends. The germline V gene encodes CDR1 SGHTA and CDR2 FQGNSA. The CDR3 has 12 amino acids. The CDR3 DNA reads as TGTGCCAGCAGCTTAGGTGACCACGAGCAGTACTTC. Amino acid sequence: CASSLGDHEQYF. The whole variable domain, remainder taken from reference TRBV7-2 and TRBJ2-7, is GAGVSQSPSNKVTEKGKDVELRCDPISGHTALYWYRQSLGQGLEFLIYFQGNSAPDKSGLPSDRFSAERTGGSVSTLTIQRTQQEDSAVYLCASSLGDHEQYFGPGTRLTVT.

V and J are TRBV29-1 and TRBJ1-4; D might be TRBD1 (6 bases). The CDR3 extends over 14 amino acids. Germline V CDR1 and CDR2: SQVTM, ANQGSEA. Trimming removed 6 bases at V and 8 bases at J, with 19 bases between. The DNA for the CDR3 is TGCAGCGTGAACACCGTGGGGGCTGGGGAAAAACTGTTTTTT. Translating it yields CSVNTVGAGEKLFF.

With respect to this clone: Other nucleotide sequences from this sample produce the same CDR3. This rearrangement joins TRBV11-2 to TRBJ2-5; 7 bases map to TRBD1. J was trimmed by 3 bases and V by 6 bases; bases with no gene match: 10. CDR1 and CDR2 from the germline V gene are SGHAT and FQNNGV. The CDR3 runs 15 residues. This CDR3 is CASRAPGQSKETQYF. The CDR3 DNA reads TGTGCCAGCAGAGCACCGGGACAGTCAAAAGAGACCCAGTACTTC.

The chain carries TRBV20-1 and TRBJ2-7, with D perhaps TRBD1 or TRBD2 (5 bases each). CDR1 and CDR2 from the germline V gene are DFQATT and SNEGSKA (reference sequence). This CDR3 is built from 14 residues. V was clipped by 3 bases and J by 6 bases, with 18 bases between them. The CDR3 DNA reads TGCAGTGCTAGTGAGGGGTTCAGGGTCCGCGAGCAGTACTTC. Translation gives CSASEGFRVREQYF.

This chain joins TRBV18 and TRBJ1-4, with 8 bases identical to TRBD1. This CDR3 contains 15 residues. Germline loops: CDR1 KGHSH, CDR2 LQKENI. Germline trimming cut 2 bases from V and 6 bases from J; bases unmatched to any gene: 5. DNA of the CDR3: TGTGCCAGCTCACCAATGGGACAGGAATATGAAAAACTGTTTTTT. Its protein product is CASSPMGQEYEKLFF.

This chain uses TRBV11-1 with TRBJ2-5; 7 bases are a match to TRBD1. V lost 5 bases and J lost 0; bases outside the gene matches: 6. The CDR3 extends over 15 amino acids. CDR1 and CDR2 from the germline V gene are SGHAT and FQDESV (reference sequence). The CDR3 nucleotides read TGTGCCAGCAGCCAAGACAGGGTGCACCAAGAGACCCAGTACTTC. Translation: CASSQDRVHQETQYF. The full variable domain, rest sourced from reference TRBV11-1 and TRBJ2-5, is EAEVAQSPRYKITEKSQAVAFWCDPISGHATLYWYRQILGQGPELLVQFQDESVVDDSQLPKDRFSAERLKGVDSTLKIQPAELGDSAMYLCASSQDRVHQETQYFGPGTRLLVL.